This T cell receptor beta chain emerged from a study of blood T cell repertoires in COVID-19. The wider study: COVID-19 samples collected from the United States, Italy and Spain covered acute and convalescent phases. Sources were T cells, B-cell-depleted T cells, or PBMCs; the material itself was cDNA or gDNA.

V lost 6 bases to trimming and J lost 6 bases, with 15 bases between them. Germline V CDR1 and CDR2: SGHNT, YENEEA. The CDR3 is 13 residues long. Per the original methods: Scientists estimated how many nucleated cells there were by amplifying reference gene primers. Profiling relied on immunoSEQ multiplex PCR, and the TCRdb table lists in-frame clones only, not all of them. The DNA was the basis for D and trimming; V, J and clone size are from that table. Of about 130,000 clones listed, 80% to 90% are singletons. Source material: peripheral blood. The clonotype was recovered from a human donor in a cohort sampled during active COVID-19. This chain joins TRBV11-3 and TRBJ2-7, with a possible D match to TRBD2 (6 bases). The CDR3: CASSRVAGGEQYF. The CDR3 region has the DNA TGTGCCAGCAGTCGGGTAGCCGGGGGCGAGCAGTACTTC.